Listed below are T cell receptor beta chains from one sample, sequenced in a study of T-cell memory formation after mild COVID-19. TCRdb re-called the 5' RACE reads with MiXCR, one entry per CDR3 protein. The sample carries around 340,000 distinct CDR3 sequences, about an eighth recorded once. Source material: PBMCs or a T cell subset sorted from them (not recorded which). The receptors shown here come from a man between 18 and 29 years old who had mild COVID-19 (a few samples of this study predate the infection). Cell type and time point are not known. CDR3s include the opening cysteine and the closing phenylalanine or tryptophan. The D gene is left open where the match is weak. Clone size is stated in some rows and not others, as once, few, many or a class when expanded.

>NA|TRBJ2-3|TRBV27|few
CASSYGFSTDTQYF
TGTGCCAGCAGCTACGGGTTTAGCACAGATACGCAGTATTTT
>NA|TRBJ1-4|TRBV12-3/TRBV12-4|NA
CASSLGPINEKLFF
TGTGCCAGCAGTTTAGGGCCGATTAATGAAAAACTGTTTTTT
>NA|TRBJ2-3|TRBV9|few
CASSVSSTHAEDTQYF
TGTGCCAGCAGCGTAAGTTCTACCCACGCAGAGGATACGCAGTATTTT
>NA|TRBJ2-1|TRBV11-1|few
CASSLPGFPGYREQFF
TGTGCCAGCAGCTTACCGGGTTTCCCTGGGTACCGAGAGCAGTTCTTC
>TRBD2|TRBJ2-5|TRBV5-1|few
CASSLANGGVETQYF
TGCGCCAGCAGCTTGGCCAACGGGGGGGTAGAGACCCAGTACTTC
>NA|TRBJ2-2|TRBV6-2/TRBV6-3|NA
CASSLPGPNTGELFF
TGTGCCAGCAGTTTACCGGGCCCGAACACCGGGGAGCTGTTTTTT
>NA|TRBJ1-2|TRBV20-1|few
CSATNLDRANYGYTF
TGCAGTGCTACCAATCTTGACAGAGCTAACTATGGCTACACCTTC
>TRBD2|TRBJ2-5|TRBV7-9|few
CASSRAVAGRSLETQYF
TGTGCCAGCAGCCGGGCGGTAGCGGGGAGATCGTTAGAGACCCAGTACTTC
>TRBD1|TRBJ2-4|TRBV9|NA
CASSPTSGQLAIQYF
TGTGCCAGCAGCCCTACCTCGGGACAGTTGGCCATTCAGTACTTC
>NA|TRBJ2-5|TRBV24-1|few
CATSPLAGETQYF
TGTGCCACCAGTCCCCTAGCTGGGGAGACCCAGTACTTC
>TRBD1|TRBJ1-6|TRBV7-2|many
CASSQGQARSGGNSPLHF
TGTGCCAGCAGCCAGGGACAGGCTCGGTCGGGCGGGAATTCACCCCTCCACTTT
>NA|TRBJ2-3|TRBV7-4|NA
CASSPSGIPVPDTQYF
TGTGCCAGCAGCCCATCGGGGATCCCGGTACCAGATACGCAGTATTTT
>TRBD1|TRBJ1-4|TRBV5-1|few
CASSLRDSGEKLFF
TGCGCCAGCAGCTTACGGGACAGCGGCGAAAAACTGTTTTTT
>TRBD2|TRBJ2-5|TRBV4-1|few
CASSQGSVWAGGQETQYF
TGCGCCAGCAGCCAAGGGTCTGTGTGGGCGGGGGGGCAAGAGACCCAGTACTTC
>TRBD2|TRBJ2-3|TRBV6-5|few
CASSSPLAGGRTDTQYF
TGTGCCAGCAGTTCGCCGCTAGCGGGGGGGAGGACAGATACGCAGTATTTT
>NA|TRBJ2-1|TRBV7-9|few
CASSFGQPAVNEQFF
TGTGCCAGCAGCTTCGGACAGCCTGCAGTAAATGAGCAGTTCTTC
>TRBD1|TRBJ1-2|TRBV9|few
CASSSQGASYYGYTF
TGTGCCAGCAGCTCCCAGGGGGCAAGCTACTATGGCTACACCTTC
>NA|TRBJ1-1|TRBV5-1|NA
CASAAGLGTEAFF
TGCGCCAGCGCCGCAGGGCTGGGCACTGAAGCTTTCTTT
>TRBD2|TRBJ2-1|TRBV7-9|few
CASSPGERGRSYNEQFF
TGTGCCAGCAGCCCCGGGGAGCGGGGACGTTCCTACAATGAGCAGTTCTTC
>NA|TRBJ1-5|TRBV10-3|NA
CAISELQGNQPQHF
TGTGCCATCAGTGAGTTGCAGGGGAATCAGCCCCAGCATTTT
>NA|TRBJ2-7|TRBV2|few
CASEGTQAPYEQYF
TGTGCCAGCGAGGGGACTCAGGCTCCCTACGAGCAGTACTTC
>TRBD1|TRBJ1-2|TRBV4-1|few
CASSRPRGSYYGYTF
TGCGCCAGCAGCCGCCCCAGGGGGAGTTACTATGGCTACACCTTC